The present T cell receptor (beta chain) was sequenced within a study of PD-L1 blockade in urothelial cancer. Study-wide background: Every 3 weeks, patients received intravenous atezolizumab 1,200 mg, beginning 2014. General study results and limits: For durable-benefit patients, tumor-associated blood clones expanded more at 3 weeks.

The time point is: peripheral blood 6 weeks after treatment start. Every patient provided from 1 to 8 samples, collected pretreatment and on-treatment. About this clone: Its antigen is undetermined.

The repertoire was sequenced with immunoSEQ multiplex PCR; TCRdb's copy has only in-frame clones and lacks some. The repertoire consists of 40,000 to 50,000 clones, with 82% occurring once and the leading ten covering under 15%. J lost 6 bases, V lost 3 bases, and 10 bases had no gene match. This CDR3 region has 16 residues. Germline CDR1 reads LGHNA; CDR2 reads YNFKEQ. This material consisted of PBMCs, taken around atezolizumab (anti-PD-L1) treatment. V usage is TRBV4-2 and J usage is TRBJ2-1; 8 bases line up with TRBD2. The clonotype originates from a man between 60 and 70 years old with urothelial cancer. DNA of the CDR3: TGTGCCAGCAGCCACTTAGGGGCTAGCGGGTCCAATGAGCAGTTCTTC. This sequence encodes CASSHLGASGSNEQFF.